This record concerns one TCR beta chain sequence. This clonotype was picked up a small number of times. Its antigen has not been determined. Within one base of it there is no much larger clone, and no base qualities were kept. This entry belongs to a study of human T cells and chemical hapten exposure (dated by TCRdb to the early 2020s). Context from the whole study: For sensitization, 2% DPC in acetone was applied to a roughly 2 cm by roughly 2 cm area of upper inner arm skin. Patch tests used Finn chambers with 0.01% DPC on the upper back, scored after 6 days by International Contact Dermatitis Research Group standards. Blood for TCR sequencing was provided by twenty-nine alopecia patients at one to four time points (pre-sensitization, 2, 6 and 24 weeks). Throughout the study period of roughly 24 weeks, patients also received therapeutic DPC doses to the scalp every week. Libraries were pooled for sequencing, and per-sample TCR yields varied mainly because of small differences in library volumes within the pool. Blood was sampled from patients pre-sensitization (week 0) and at 2, 6 and about 24 weeks after DPC sensitization. This study followed changes in the peripheral blood TCR repertoire in vivo during primary and secondary sensitization of alopecia patients to the hapten diphenylcyclopropenone (DPC). Alopecia areata with under or over 50% scalp involvement, alopecia totalis and alopecia universalis were represented in the patient cohort, which was mostly female.

For CDR1 and CDR2, the germline V gene lists SGHAT and FQNNGV. The V end loses 0 bases and the J end loses 0 bases, and a stretch of 13 bases separates them. From the cysteine up to the phenylalanine, the CDR3 has a length of 17 residues. Only the CDR3 DNA stays, 51 bases, in frame from base 1. This sample's time point label indicates: patch test 1, 2 weeks after DPC sensitization. The treatment or condition label here, explained by the study, means: therapeutic diphenylcyclopropenone sensitization with weekly scalp DPC. Blood at each patch-test visit was drawn before the patch test was applied. Patients were eligible if aged 18 to 70, diagnosed with alopecia and judged suitable for DPC therapy, and pregnant patients were excluded. Unfractionated whole blood was collected in Tempus Blood RNA tubes, and total RNA was extracted from that blood. Libraries were prepared through RACE. Instrument on record: NextSeq 500. During library preparation, unique molecular identifiers were attached to individual cDNA molecules so that TCRs could be counted in a quantitative, reproducible way. From each blood RNA sample, both TCR alpha and TCR beta chains were sequenced. As for the authors' bioinformatics: The median number of TCRs per sample was 90,000 to 100,000, ranging from about 20,000 to 750,000. The Decombinator software suite was used to annotate V, J and CDR3 in the TCR reads. For PS versus PT1 abundance plots, all samples were subsampled to the same number of TCRs (28,000). TCRs were defined as expanded if absent before sensitization and observed at least eight times at the 2-week time point. Using fastp at Q25 and MiXCR, TCRdb reprocessed the public reads and kept productive beta chains. Rows matching on CDR3 protein sequence are summarized as one entry with the most common DNA and genes. TCRdb's processing, not the authors' own work, is the source of the V and J calls. The sample profile shows about 120,000 distinct CDR3 sequences; approximately 15% of them were found once. The ten largest clones capture approximately 0.89% of the sample.

Study-level results and caveats: After repeated subsampling, changes were observed in the strength of the expansion versus patch-test correlation and in the threshold at which the correlation became significant. A positive correlation was found between the number of PT1 expanded TCRs and patch test score, with significance reached at thresholds 8, 16 and 32 but not 4. All patients had alopecia, a presumed autoimmune disease, so their immune response might differ from that of healthy individuals. Significantly more large CDR3 similarity clusters were formed by expanded TCRs than by pre-sensitization or healthy control sets, consistent with antigen-driven responses. DPC sensitization did not change the number of TCRs with a frequency above 1 in 1000, and there was no evidence of changes in global repertoire structure.

The V and J genes are TRBV11-2 and TRBJ2-3, with the D gene uncertain. The sample here was whole blood, taken in connection with sensitization to the hapten diphenylcyclopropenone (DPC). This sequence was found in a man younger than 35 with alopecia areata. Some clones in this sample may be carry-over from other donors' samples. The CDR3 here reads CASSLDLGRSSTDTQYF. The nucleotides are TGTGCCAGCAGCTTAGATCTTGGCCGGTCGAGCACAGATACGCAGTATTTT.